The entry that follows covers one T cell receptor (beta chain) sequence. These data belong to a study of shared clonotypes between healthy human individuals. TCRdb's table, derived via immunoSEQ multiplex PCR, lists solely in-frame clones and lacks some. Of hundreds of thousands of clones listed, about 96% are singletons. Naive CD8 cells were CD45RO-negative, positively selected for CCR7, excluding terminally differentiated effector memory CD45RA+ cells. The CDR3 length is 17 residues. Trimming at V came to 3 bases and at J to 6 bases, leaving 11 bases not matched to a gene. Germline V gene lookup returns CDR1 MGHRA and CDR2 YSYEKL.

V is TRBV4-1 and J is TRBJ1-5, with 10 bases that match TRBD1. Sequences were obtained from naive CD8+ T cells sorted from blood. The TCR was taken from a woman younger than 45 in good health. The CDR3 nucleotides read TGCGCCAGCAGCCAGCCCCGGGACAGGGGCGGGACTCAGCCCCAGCATTTT. Translated, it gives CASSQPRDRGGTQPQHF.